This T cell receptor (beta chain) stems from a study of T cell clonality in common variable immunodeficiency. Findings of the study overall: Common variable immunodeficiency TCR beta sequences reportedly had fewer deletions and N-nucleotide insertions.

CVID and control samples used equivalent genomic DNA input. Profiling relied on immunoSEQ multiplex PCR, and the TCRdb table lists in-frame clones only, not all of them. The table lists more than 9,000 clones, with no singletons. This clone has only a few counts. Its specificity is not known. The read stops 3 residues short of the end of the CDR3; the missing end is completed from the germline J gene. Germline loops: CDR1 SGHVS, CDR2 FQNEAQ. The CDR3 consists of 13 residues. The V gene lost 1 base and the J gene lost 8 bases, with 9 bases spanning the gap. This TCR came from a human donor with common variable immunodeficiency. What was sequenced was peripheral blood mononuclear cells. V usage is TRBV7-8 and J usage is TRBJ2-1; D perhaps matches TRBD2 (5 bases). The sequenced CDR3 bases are TGTGCCAGCAGCTTAGTCGGGCGGGATGAG. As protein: CASSLVGRDE. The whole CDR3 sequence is CASSLVGRDEQFF.